Sequencing of this T cell receptor (beta chain) was carried out in a study of blood T cell repertoires in COVID-19. As for the study in general: Both acute and convalescent COVID-19 samples were obtained from the United States, Italy and Spain. The analysed material was cDNA or gDNA that came from T cells, B-cell-depleted T cells, or PBMCs.

CDR1 MGHRA and CDR2 YSYEKL come from the germline V gene. The CDR3 length is 15 residues. V shed 0 bases and J 3 bases; nucleotides not matched to a gene: 2. Generated by immunoSEQ multiplex PCR, the TCRdb table keeps only in-frame clones and is missing some. The sample lists under 200,000 clones; 87% were seen once. The source is a man aged 55 to 70 with active or convalescent COVID-19. The rearrangement links TRBV4-1 to TRBJ2-7; TRBD2 aligns across 10 bases. Sequencing was performed on peripheral blood. The CDR3, as DNA: TGCGCCAGCAGCCAAGAATCTAGCGGGGGCTACGAGCAGTACTTC. Its protein product is CASSQESSGGYEQYF.